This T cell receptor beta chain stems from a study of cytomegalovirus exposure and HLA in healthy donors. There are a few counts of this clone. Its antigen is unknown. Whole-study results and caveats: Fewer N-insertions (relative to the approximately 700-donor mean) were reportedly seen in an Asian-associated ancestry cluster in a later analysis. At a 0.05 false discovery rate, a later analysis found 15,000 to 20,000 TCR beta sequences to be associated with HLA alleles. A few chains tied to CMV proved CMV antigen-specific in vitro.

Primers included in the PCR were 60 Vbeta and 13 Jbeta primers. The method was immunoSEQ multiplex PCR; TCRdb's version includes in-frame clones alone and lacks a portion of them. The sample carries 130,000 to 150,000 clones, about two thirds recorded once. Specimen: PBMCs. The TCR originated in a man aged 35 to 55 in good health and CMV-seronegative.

CDR3 sequence reads: CASSLGQVLGNTIYF. CDR3 coding DNA: TGCGCCAGCAGCTTAGGACAGGTACTTGGAAACACCATATATTTT. The rearrangement links TRBV5-1 to TRBJ1-3; 7 bases agree with TRBD1. J gave up 3 bases and V 2 bases, and 5 bases lay outside the gene matches. Germline V lookup: CDR1 SGHRS, CDR2 YFSETQ. The CDR3 has 15 residues. Looking up the rest from reference TRBV5-1 and TRBJ1-3 gives the full variable domain: KAGVTQTPRYLIKTRGQQVTLSCSPISGHRSVSWYQQTPGQGLQFLFEYFSETQRNKGNFPGRFSGRQFSNSRSEMNVSTLELGDSALYLCASSLGQVLGNTIYFGEGSWLTVV.